The TCR beta chain under discussion was sequenced for a study of blood T cells in healthy people across ages. Study conclusions and caveats: One million T cells yielded diversity estimates that were considered underestimates.

This CDR3 is 15 amino acids long. Germline CDR1 WSHSY, CDR2 SAAADI. Deletions cut 5 bases from V and 6 bases from J, with 17 bases between. A second PCR of about 7 to 12 cycles used a sample-barcoded 5' primer and a J-beta primer mix. Per-sample output comprised a minimum of 2.5 million paired-end reads containing CDR3. TCRdb recomputed calls from the 5' RACE reads with MiXCR, one row per CDR3 protein. Of some 1.4 million distinct CDR3 sequences listed, around two fifths were seen once; the top ten hold 7.9%. Each donor's blood draw was 8.5 to 10 milliliters of peripheral blood. Concerning this clonotype: As yet, its antigen is unknown.

The sample consisted of blood. The chain recombines TRBV10-2 with TRBJ1-5; D is undetermined. The sequence was obtained from a woman aged 18 to 35 in good health. The CDR3 sequence is CASSPFSGEVQPQHF. The CDR3 nucleotides are TGCGCCAGCAGTCCCTTCTCGGGCGAGGTTCAGCCCCAGCATTTT.